This T cell receptor beta chain came from a study of cytomegalovirus exposure and HLA in healthy donors. At the level of the study: The roughly 670 first-cohort repertoires and the approximately 110 validation repertoires shared the same platform, a later analysis reported.

This CDR3 has 15 residues. The V gene's germline CDR1 is LGHNA and CDR2 YSLEER. Trimming shortened V by 4 bases and J by 3 bases, and 13 bases separated the two germline ends. TCRdb keeps only in-frame clones here, not all; method: immunoSEQ multiplex PCR. The sample holds 95,000 to 150,000 clones, about 84% seen once. The donors were in the approximately 110-subject validation cohort; that cohort was separate from the roughly 660-subject first cohort. The source of this sequence is a woman younger than 45 in good health and CMV-seronegative. This chain links TRBV4-3 with TRBJ2-4; D is perhaps TRBD2 (6 bases). The specimen was PBMCs. This CDR3 reads CASSPYRDFKNIQYF. The CDR3 nucleotides read TGCGCCAGCAGCCCTTACCGGGACTTCAAAAACATTCAGTACTTC.